This T cell receptor beta chain stems from a study of CD8 T cells in ankylosing spondylitis. Study-wide findings and caveats: A TCR beta motif of eight or nine highly homologous variants seemed to mark ankylosing spondylitis blood. In ankylosing spondylitis patients, matched synovial fluid reportedly showed significant enrichment of disease-linked clones.

A word on this clonotype: Its antigen is unknown.

The ends were cut back, 7 bases at V and 1 base at J, with 18 bases in the middle. Germline V gives CDR1 SGHRS, CDR2 YFSETQ. CDR3 length equals 15 residues. Each CDR3 protein is one row after TCRdb ran MiXCR on the 5' RACE reads. The table has roughly 130,000 distinct CDR3 sequences, approximately 15% seen once; the top ten hold 2.5% to 3%. This receptor was obtained from a female donor with ankylosing spondylitis or in good health (not recorded which). What was sequenced was blood, either unsorted or a sorted T cell fraction (not recorded which). This sequence joins TRBV5-1 and TRBJ2-7; D might be TRBD1 or TRBD2, each matching 5 bases. The CDR3 is CASYRGSSNSYEQYF. The CDR3 bases are TGCGCCAGCTATCGGGGCTCGAGCAATTCCTACGAGCAGTACTTC.